The 17 T cell receptor beta chains listed next were all sequenced from one sample in a study of T cell repertoires in cytomegalovirus infection. In TCRdb, the reads were re-called with MiXCR into one record per CDR3 protein. The sample contains some 600,000 distinct CDR3 sequences, roughly 26% of which appear only once. The sequenced sample consisted of CD8+ T cells from PBMCs. These receptors all come from a human donor in good health (CMV status not recorded). Some clones in this sample may be carry-over from other donors' samples.

This chain links TRBV5-4 with TRBJ2-1; D not resolved. Between the trimmed V and J ends, which lost 5 bases and 5 bases, there was a span of 8 bases. CDR3 length: 12 residues. CDR1 SGHNT and CDR2 YYREEE come from the germline V gene (reference sequence). In DNA form, the CDR3 reads TGTGCCAGCAGACGGTCCAACAATGAGCAGTTCTTC. Protein: CASRRSNNEQFF. The variable domain in full, with the rest retrieved from reference TRBV5-4 and TRBJ2-1, is ETGVTQSPTHLIKTRGQQVTLRCSSQSGHNTVSWYQQALGQGPQFIFQYYREEENGRGNFPPRFSGLQFPNYSSELNVNALELDDSALYLCASRRSNNEQFFGPGTRLTVL.

This clonotype was counted ten times or more. The chain carries TRBV7-6 and TRBJ2-1; D call uncertain. Germline CDR1 SGHVS, CDR2 FNYEAQ. CDR3 length equals 15 residues. V lost 5 bases, J lost 0 bases, and 11 bases lay in between. Here the CDR3 reads CASSRSYSSYNEQFF. CDR3 coding DNA: TGTGCCAGCAGCCGTTCATATAGCTCCTACAATGAGCAGTTCTTC. Based on the CDR3 plus reference TRBV7-6 and TRBJ2-1, the full variable domain is GAGVSQSPRYKVTKRGQDVALRCDPISGHVSLYWYRQALGQGPEFLTYFNYEAQQDKSGLPNDRFSAERPEGSISTLTIQRTEQRDSAMYRCASSRSYSSYNEQFFGPGTRLTVL.

The chain combines TRBV20-1 with TRBJ2-5; tentative D call: TRBD1 (6 bases). CDR3 length equals 13 residues. The V and J ends lost 6 bases and 3 bases respectively, with 14 bases between them. Germline CDR1 is DFQATT and CDR2 is SNEGSKA (reference sequence). This chain's CDR3 is CSALGAGEETQYF. Here the CDR3 DNA reads TGCAGTGCCCTAGGGGCAGGGGAAGAGACCCAGTACTTC.

Worth noting for this clonotype: A much larger clone lies a single base off, so this may be a read error. This chain joins TRBV7-8 and TRBJ2-5, with D perhaps TRBD1 or TRBD2 (7 bases each). Germline CDR1 reads SGHVS; CDR2 reads FQNEAQ. The CDR3 contains 16 residues. CDR3 coding DNA: TGTGCCAACAGCAGGGGGGGGTGGGTTGGAAATGAGACCCAGTACTTC. Its protein product is CANSRGGWVGNETQYF.

This clonotype was observed a few times. The chain recombines TRBV19 with TRBJ1-5; no reliable D call. The CDR3 is made up of 16 amino acids. In germline, CDR1 is LNHDA, CDR2 SQIVND (reference sequence). Deletions cut 4 bases from V and 2 bases from J, with 15 bases between. As DNA, the CDR3 is TGTGCCAGTAGTAACGGGCAGCCGGCGGGCAATCAGCCCCAGCATTTT. Translation: CASSNGQPAGNQPQHF.

This clonotype was picked up one time. CDR3: CSVTGLNTGELFF. The CDR3 region has the DNA TGCAGCGTTACGGGCCTGAACACCGGGGAGCTGTTTTTT. The chain combines TRBV29-1 with TRBJ2-2; D gene unclear. The CDR3 is 13 amino acids. V gave up 5 bases and J gave up 1 base, with 8 bases separating them. Germline CDR1 is SQVTM and CDR2 is ANQGSEA.

This clonotype was seen a handful of times. V gene TRBV23-1 combines with J gene TRBJ2-6; 7 nucleotides line up with TRBD1. TRBV23-1 falls under the ORF class, with uncertain function. The CDR3 covers 20 residues. V lost 4 bases, J lost 4 bases, and 19 bases stayed unmatched. The CDR3 DNA reads as TGCGCCAGCAGTCGTCGGACAGGTCCCACCAGGACTCTCGGGGCCAACGTCCTGACTTTC. Amino acid sequence: CASSRRTGPTRTLGANVLTF.

The chain has TRBV12-3 or TRBV12-4 and TRBJ2-1; 12 bases fit TRBD2. Germline trimming cut 2 bases from V and 12 bases from J; bases unmatched to any gene: 8. The CDR3 sequence is 15 residues long. CDR3 sequence: CASSLSLAGGWWQFF. The CDR3 nucleotides are TGTGCCAGCAGTTTAAGTCTAGCGGGGGGGTGGTGGCAGTTCTTC.

This clonotype has a handful of counts. This chain uses TRBV6-6 with TRBJ1-2; 10 bases line up with TRBD1. The CDR3 loop spans 14 amino acids. CDR1 is MNHNY, CDR2 SVGAGI, per germline (reference sequence). J lost 3 bases, V lost 7 bases, and 5 bases had no gene match. CDR3 loop: CASIKGQGYYGYTF. CDR3 nucleotides: TGTGCCAGCATTAAGGGACAGGGGTACTATGGCTACACCTTC.

This chain joins TRBV14 and TRBJ2-6; perhaps TRBD2 as D (5 bases). The CDR3 is 16 amino acids. Between the trimmed V and J ends, which lost 5 bases and 3 bases, there was a span of 14 bases. CDR1 and CDR2 from the germline V gene are SGHDN and FVKESK. CDR3 protein: CASSFGVGGGANVLTF. Written as DNA, the CDR3 is TGTGCCAGCAGCTTCGGGGTGGGCGGTGGGGCCAACGTCCTGACTTTC.

The sample holds a few counts of this clonotype. V gene TRBV6-2 or TRBV6-3 combines with J gene TRBJ1-4; D is unresolved. The germline gives CDR1 MNHEY, CDR2 SVGEGT. V was shortened by 6 bases and J by 0 bases, with 14 bases between the two germline ends. The CDR3 sequence is 16 residues long. The CDR3 nucleotides are TGTGCCAGCAGCAGTCATTTCGCGTCAACTAATGAAAAACTGTTTTTT. As protein: CASSSHFASTNEKLFF.

The rearrangement joins TRBV25-1 to TRBJ1-2; D not certain. The ends were cut back, 4 bases at V and 4 bases at J, with 19 bases in the middle. Germline V lookup: CDR1 MGHDK, CDR2 SYGVNS. There are 16 residues in the CDR3. CDR3 nucleotides: TGTGCCAGCAGTGCGACGGTACAGCTAGCCGGCTATGGCTACACCTTC. Its protein product is CASSATVQLAGYGYTF.

The rearrangement links TRBV20-1 to TRBJ1-2; 12 positions agree with TRBD1. After removal of 0 bases from V and 5 bases from J, the junction contained 7 bases not matched to a gene. The CDR3 length is 16 residues. Germline assignment: CDR1 DFQATT and CDR2 SNEGSKA (reference sequence). CDR3 sequence (DNA): TGCAGTGCTAGAGATCAGGCGGGACAGGGGGCTTATGGCTACACCTTC. The encoded protein is CSARDQAGQGAYGYTF.

This clonotype was observed at least ten times. This chain joins TRBV7-6 and TRBJ2-3; 7 bases map to TRBD2. CDR1 and CDR2 (germline): SGHVS, FNYEAQ. The CDR3 sequence is 14 residues long. Trimming removed 0 bases from V and 5 bases from J; junction bases left unmatched: 2. The CDR3 coding sequence is TGTGCCAGCAGCTTAGCCTGGGGGGGAGATACGCAGTATTTT. Translation gives CASSLAWGGDTQYF. Full variable domain (remainder filled in from reference TRBV7-6 and TRBJ2-3): GAGVSQSPRYKVTKRGQDVALRCDPISGHVSLYWYRQALGQGPEFLTYFNYEAQQDKSGLPNDRFSAERPEGSISTLTIQRTEQRDSAMYRCASSLAWGGDTQYFGPGTRLTVL.

This clonotype occurred many times. The chain carries TRBV28 and TRBJ2-3; 9 nucleotides agree with TRBD1. In germline, CDR1 is MDHEN, CDR2 SYDVKM. The J segment lost 6 bases and the V segment lost 5 bases, leaving 6 bases of the junction unmatched. The CDR3 length is 14 residues. This chain's CDR3 is CASSHRDRADTQYF. CDR3 coding DNA: TGTGCCAGCAGTCACCGGGACAGGGCGGATACGCAGTATTTT.

The chain recombines TRBV29-1 with TRBJ2-3; TRBD2 agrees at 16 bases. This CDR3 is built from 15 residues. CDR1 is SQVTM and CDR2 is ANQGSEA in the germline V gene. The J segment lost 8 bases and the V segment lost 5 bases, leaving 7 bases of the junction unmatched. The CDR3 region is CSVPGTSGGAGTQYF. The CDR3 nucleotides read TGCAGCGTTCCCGGGACTAGCGGGGGGGCCGGTACGCAGTATTTT.

This clonotype has more than one count but fewer than ten. The V call is TRBV10-3, the J call TRBJ2-7, with 10 nucleotides matching TRBD1. Germline V lookup: CDR1 ENHRY, CDR2 SYGVKD. CDR3 length equals 15 residues. Trimming at V came to 0 bases and at J to 5 bases, leaving 4 bases not matched to a gene. CDR3 coding DNA: TGTGCCATCAGTGAGTCGGGACAGGGGTACCACGAGCAGTACGTC. It codes for CAISESGQGYHEQYV.